This T cell receptor beta chain originates from a study of shared clonotypes between healthy human individuals. Generated by immunoSEQ multiplex PCR, the TCRdb table keeps only in-frame clones and is missing some. The sample has about 2.4 million clones, 80% to 95% seen once. In the CD4+ fraction, cells were divided into CD45RA+ naive and CD45RA-negative memory subsets. The sequence derives from a man in his late teens or twenties in good health. Some clones in this sample may be carry-over from other donors' samples. Sequenced material: naive CD4+ T cells from PBMCs. Subset defined: CD45RA+ positively selected.

CDR3 residues: CASSPGWGTAYNEQFF. DNA for the CDR3: TGTGCCAGCTCCCCCGGGTGGGGGACCGCCTACAATGAGCAGTTCTTC. The J gene is TRBJ2-1, the V gene TRBV18, with D tentatively TRBD1 or TRBD2 (5 bases each). The CDR3 covers 16 residues. Germline V gene lookup returns CDR1 KGHSH and CDR2 LQKENI. V lost 6 bases and J lost 2, with 17 bases in between.